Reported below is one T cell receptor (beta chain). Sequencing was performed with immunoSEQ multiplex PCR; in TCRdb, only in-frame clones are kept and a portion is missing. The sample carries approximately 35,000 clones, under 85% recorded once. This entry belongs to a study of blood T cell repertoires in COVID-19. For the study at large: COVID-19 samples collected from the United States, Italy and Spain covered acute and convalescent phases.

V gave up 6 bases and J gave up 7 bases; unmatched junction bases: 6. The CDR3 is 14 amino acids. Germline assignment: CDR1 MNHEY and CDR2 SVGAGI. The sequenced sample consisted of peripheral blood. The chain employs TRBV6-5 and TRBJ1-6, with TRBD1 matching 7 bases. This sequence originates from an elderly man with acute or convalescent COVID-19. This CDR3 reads CASRPTGWNSPLHF. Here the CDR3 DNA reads TGTGCCAGCAGACCGACAGGGTGGAATTCACCCCTCCACTTT.